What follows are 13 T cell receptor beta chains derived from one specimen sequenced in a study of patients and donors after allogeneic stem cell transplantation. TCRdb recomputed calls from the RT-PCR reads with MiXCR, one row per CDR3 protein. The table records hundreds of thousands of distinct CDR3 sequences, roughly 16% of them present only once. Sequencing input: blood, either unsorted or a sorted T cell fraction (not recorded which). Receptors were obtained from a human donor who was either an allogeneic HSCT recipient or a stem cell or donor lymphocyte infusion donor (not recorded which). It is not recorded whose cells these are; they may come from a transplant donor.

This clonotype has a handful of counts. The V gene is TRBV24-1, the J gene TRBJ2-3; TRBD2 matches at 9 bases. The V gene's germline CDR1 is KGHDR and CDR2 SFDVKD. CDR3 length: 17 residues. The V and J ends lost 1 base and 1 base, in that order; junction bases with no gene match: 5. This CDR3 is CATSDLPSGERTDTQYF. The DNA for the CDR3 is TGTGCCACCAGTGATTTACCTAGCGGGGAACGCACAGATACGCAGTATTTT.

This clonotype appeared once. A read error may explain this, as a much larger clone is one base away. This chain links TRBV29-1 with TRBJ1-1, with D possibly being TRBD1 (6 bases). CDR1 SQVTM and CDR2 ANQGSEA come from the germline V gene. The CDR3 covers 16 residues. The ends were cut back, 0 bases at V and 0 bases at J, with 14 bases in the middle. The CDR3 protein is CSVEDRQGCMNTEAFF. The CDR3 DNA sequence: TGCAGCGTTGAAGATCGCCAGGGGTGCATGAACACTGAAGCTTTCTTT.

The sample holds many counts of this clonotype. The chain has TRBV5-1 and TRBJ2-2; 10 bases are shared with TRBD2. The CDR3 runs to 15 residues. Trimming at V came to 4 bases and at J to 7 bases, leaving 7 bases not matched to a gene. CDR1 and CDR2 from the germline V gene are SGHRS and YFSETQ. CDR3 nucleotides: TGCGCCAGCAGCGATCAAGCGGGAGGGATCGGGGAGCTGTTTTTT. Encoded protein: CASSDQAGGIGELFF.

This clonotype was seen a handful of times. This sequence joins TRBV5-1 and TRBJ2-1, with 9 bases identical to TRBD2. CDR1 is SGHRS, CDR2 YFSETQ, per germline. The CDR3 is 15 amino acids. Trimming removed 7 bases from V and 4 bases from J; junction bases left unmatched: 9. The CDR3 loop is CASRERGAPYNEQFF. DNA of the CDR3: TGCGCCAGCCGTGAGCGGGGGGCCCCTTACAATGAGCAGTTCTTC.

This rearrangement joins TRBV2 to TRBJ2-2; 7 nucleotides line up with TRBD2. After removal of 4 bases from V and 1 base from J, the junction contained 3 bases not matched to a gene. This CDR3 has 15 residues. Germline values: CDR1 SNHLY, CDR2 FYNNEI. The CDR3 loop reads CASSARTRNTGELFF. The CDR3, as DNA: TGTGCCAGCAGTGCTCGGACTAGGAACACCGGGGAGCTGTTTTTT.

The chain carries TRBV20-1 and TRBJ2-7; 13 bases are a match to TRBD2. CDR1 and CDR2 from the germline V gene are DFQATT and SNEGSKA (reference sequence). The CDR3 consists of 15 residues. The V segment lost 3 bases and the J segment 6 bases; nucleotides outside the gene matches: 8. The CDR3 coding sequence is TGCAGTGCTAGGGCACCGGGACTAGCGGGGTCCGAGCAGTACTTC. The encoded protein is CSARAPGLAGSEQYF.

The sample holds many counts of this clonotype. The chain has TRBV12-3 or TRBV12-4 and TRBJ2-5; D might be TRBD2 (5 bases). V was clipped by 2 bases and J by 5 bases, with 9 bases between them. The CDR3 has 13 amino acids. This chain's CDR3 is CASSLRGRETQYF. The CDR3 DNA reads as TGTGCCAGCAGTTTACGGGGTCGGGAGACCCAGTACTTC.

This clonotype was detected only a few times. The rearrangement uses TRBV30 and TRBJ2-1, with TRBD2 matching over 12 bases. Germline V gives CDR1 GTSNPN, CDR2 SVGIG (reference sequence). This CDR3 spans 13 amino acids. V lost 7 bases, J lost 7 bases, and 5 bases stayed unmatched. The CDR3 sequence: CASPSGGANEQFF. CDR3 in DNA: TGTGCCTCACCTAGCGGGGGGGCGAATGAGCAGTTCTTC.

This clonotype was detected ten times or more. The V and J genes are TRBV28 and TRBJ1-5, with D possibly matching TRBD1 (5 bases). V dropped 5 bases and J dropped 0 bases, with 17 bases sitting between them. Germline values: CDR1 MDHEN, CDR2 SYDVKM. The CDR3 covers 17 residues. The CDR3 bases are TGTGCCAGCAGTAGGGCCCTCACAGGTTATAGCAATCAGCCCCAGCATTTT. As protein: CASSRALTGYSNQPQHF.

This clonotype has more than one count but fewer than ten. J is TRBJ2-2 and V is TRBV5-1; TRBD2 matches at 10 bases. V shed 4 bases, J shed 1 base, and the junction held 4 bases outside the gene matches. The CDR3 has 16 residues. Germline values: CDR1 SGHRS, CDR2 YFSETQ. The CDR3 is CASSLSSGRNTGELFF. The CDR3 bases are TGCGCCAGCAGCCTTTCTAGCGGGAGGAACACCGGGGAGCTGTTTTTT.

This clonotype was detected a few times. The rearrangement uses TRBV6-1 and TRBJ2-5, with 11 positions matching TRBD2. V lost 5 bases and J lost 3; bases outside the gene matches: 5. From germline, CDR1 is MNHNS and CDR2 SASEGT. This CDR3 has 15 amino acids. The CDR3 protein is CASSTRLAGKETQYF. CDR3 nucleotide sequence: TGTGCCAGCAGTACCCGACTAGCGGGGAAAGAGACCCAGTACTTC.

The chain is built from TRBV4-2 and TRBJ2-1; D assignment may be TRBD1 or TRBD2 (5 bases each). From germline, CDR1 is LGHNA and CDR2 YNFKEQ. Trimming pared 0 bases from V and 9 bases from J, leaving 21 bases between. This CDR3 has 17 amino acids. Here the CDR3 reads CASSQDLRGGMLGEQFF. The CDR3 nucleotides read TGTGCCAGCAGCCAAGATCTGAGGGGTGGGATGTTAGGTGAGCAGTTCTTC.

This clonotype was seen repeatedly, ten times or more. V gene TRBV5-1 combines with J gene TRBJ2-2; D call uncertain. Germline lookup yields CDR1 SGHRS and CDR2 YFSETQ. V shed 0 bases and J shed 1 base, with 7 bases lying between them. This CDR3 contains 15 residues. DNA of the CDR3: TGCGCCAGCAGCTTGGGGCAACTGAACACCGGGGAGCTGTTTTTT. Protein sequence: CASSLGQLNTGELFF.